This T cell receptor (beta chain) was obtained from a study of patients and donors after allogeneic stem cell transplantation. In this sample, this clonotype turned up many times. This CDR3 spans 13 amino acids. The V gene lost 5 bases and the J gene lost 3 bases, with 8 bases spanning the gap. MiXCR, run by TCRdb on the RT-PCR reads, gives a single entry per CDR3 protein. In the table there are approximately 430,000 distinct CDR3 sequences, around 16% of which are singletons. This rearrangement joins TRBV12-3 or TRBV12-4 to TRBJ1-5; D ambiguous. The TCR originated in a human donor who was either an allogeneic HSCT recipient or a stem cell or donor lymphocyte infusion donor (not recorded which). It is not recorded whose cells these are; they may come from a transplant donor. Specimen: blood, either unsorted or a sorted T cell fraction (not recorded which). The CDR3 nucleotides read TGTGCCAGCAGTCACAGATCCAATCAGCCCCAGCATTTT. Residues: CASSHRSNQPQHF.